Listed below are T cell receptor beta chains from one sample, sequenced in a study of CD8 T cells in ankylosing spondylitis. Via MiXCR, TCRdb re-called the 5' RACE reads, giving one row per CDR3 protein. The sample has some 240,000 distinct CDR3 sequences; 8.6% are singletons. The specimen was blood, either unsorted or a sorted T cell fraction (not recorded which). These receptors came from a male donor with ankylosing spondylitis or in good health (not recorded which). CDR3s include the opening cysteine and the closing phenylalanine or tryptophan. D genes are given only for firm matches. Only some rows state a clone size, as once, few, many or a class for expanded clones.

DNA: TGCGCCAGCAGCCCCAGAGGAGCGGGGGGGCTTAATGAGCAGTTCTTC
CDR3: CASSPRGAGGLNEQFF
size: many
V: TRBV5-1
J: TRBJ2-1
D: TRBD2

DNA: TGTGCCAGCAGCCCCACGGGTGTCTTGCAGTACTTC
CDR3: CASSPTGVLQYF
size: few
V: TRBV7-2
J: TRBJ2-7
D: -

DNA: TGCGCCAGCAGCTTGGGGACAGGGTCTAATTCACCCCTCCACTTT
CDR3: CASSLGTGSNSPLHF
size: many
V: TRBV5-1
J: TRBJ1-6
D: TRBD1

DNA: TGTGCCAGCTCACCGTTTGAGGGACAGGGGGCGAAGAACACCGGGGAGCTGTTTTTT
CDR3: CASSPFEGQGAKNTGELFF
size: many
V: TRBV18
J: TRBJ2-2
D: TRBD1

DNA: TGTGCCAGCAGTGGGTTACAGGGGGCCGGAGGTTCACCCCTCCACTTT
CDR3: CASSGLQGAGGSPLHF
size: many
V: TRBV25-1
J: TRBJ1-6
D: TRBD1

DNA: TGTGCCAGCAGTTTGGGGCCGAACACTGAAGCTTTCTTT
CDR3: CASSLGPNTEAFF
size: many
V: TRBV12-3/TRBV12-4
J: TRBJ1-1
D: -

DNA: TGTGCCAGCAGCCTGGACACAAATTCACCCCTCCACTTT
CDR3: CASSLDTNSPLHF
size: many
V: TRBV7-2
J: TRBJ1-6
D: -

DNA: TGCAGTGCTAGAGATCTTAGTCGGGGGGGCTGGTACAATGAGCAGTTCTTC
CDR3: CSARDLSRGGWYNEQFF
size: few
V: TRBV20-1
J: TRBJ2-1
D: TRBD2

DNA: TGTGCCAGCAGTTACACGGGACAGGGCGAAGGCGAGCAGTACTTC
CDR3: CASSYTGQGEGEQYF
size: few
V: TRBV6-2/TRBV6-3
J: TRBJ2-7
D: TRBD1

DNA: TGTGCCAGCAGCCAATCCGGACAAGAGACCCAGTACTTC
CDR3: CASSQSGQETQYF
size: many
V: TRBV3-1
J: TRBJ2-5
D: -

DNA: TGTGCCAGCAGCGTAGTAGCCGAGGGCGGGGAGCTGTTTTTT
CDR3: CASSVVAEGGELFF
size: many
V: TRBV9
J: TRBJ2-2
D: -

DNA: TGTGCCAGCAGCCAAAGGTCGATGGGCTCCTACAATGAGCAGTTCTTC
CDR3: CASSQRSMGSYNEQFF
size: few
V: TRBV4-2
J: TRBJ2-1
D: -

DNA: TGTGCCAGCAGTCCAGACAGGGGGAGAAACATTCAGTACTTC
CDR3: CASSPDRGRNIQYF
size: many
V: TRBV12-3/TRBV12-4
J: TRBJ2-4
D: TRBD1

DNA: TGTGCCAGCAGTCCGCGGGCCTGGACTGAAGCTTTCTTT
CDR3: CASSPRAWTEAFF
size: many
V: TRBV6-1
J: TRBJ1-1
D: -

DNA: TGCGCCAGCAGCCAAGCTCGGGGAACTGAAGCTTTCTTT
CDR3: CASSQARGTEAFF
size: many
V: TRBV4-3
J: TRBJ1-1
D: -

DNA: TGTGCCAGCAGTTCGGGACAGGGGGCTGGGGAGCTGTTTTTT
CDR3: CASSSGQGAGELFF
size: few
V: TRBV28
J: TRBJ2-2
D: TRBD1

DNA: TGTGCCAGCAGCCATGACCGGGATGGAGGGACCGGGGAGCTGTTTTTT
CDR3: CASSHDRDGGTGELFF
size: many
V: TRBV14
J: TRBJ2-2
D: -

DNA: TGCGCCAGCAGCCAAGAGCGGTCTACCTACGAGCAGTACTTC
CDR3: CASSQERSTYEQYF
size: many
V: TRBV4-3
J: TRBJ2-7
D: -

DNA: TGTGCCAGCACCCTAGCGGGCCCTTACAATGAGCAGTTCTTC
CDR3: CASTLAGPYNEQFF
size: many
V: TRBV28
J: TRBJ2-1
D: TRBD2

DNA: TGCGCCAGCAGCCAATCCCGGGACACCATATATTTT
CDR3: CASSQSRDTIYF
size: many
V: TRBV4-3
J: TRBJ1-3
D: -

DNA: TGCAGTGCTAGCCCGGCTGAGGGCTATGGCTACACCTTC
CDR3: CSASPAEGYGYTF
size: many
V: TRBV20-1
J: TRBJ1-2
D: -

DNA: TGTGCCAGCAGTGCGGACGTCAGTGCTGGCTACACCTTC
CDR3: CASSADVSAGYTF
size: many
V: TRBV12-3/TRBV12-4
J: TRBJ1-2
D: -

DNA: TGCGCCAGCAGCTTGGGTCTGGGGCCCACATCCAACTATGGCTACACCTTC
CDR3: CASSLGLGPTSNYGYTF
size: many
V: TRBV5-1
J: TRBJ1-2
D: -

DNA: TGTGCCAGCACCCCTACAGAGAGCACTGAAGCTTTCTTT
CDR3: CASTPTESTEAFF
size: -
V: TRBV12-3/TRBV12-4
J: TRBJ1-1
D: -